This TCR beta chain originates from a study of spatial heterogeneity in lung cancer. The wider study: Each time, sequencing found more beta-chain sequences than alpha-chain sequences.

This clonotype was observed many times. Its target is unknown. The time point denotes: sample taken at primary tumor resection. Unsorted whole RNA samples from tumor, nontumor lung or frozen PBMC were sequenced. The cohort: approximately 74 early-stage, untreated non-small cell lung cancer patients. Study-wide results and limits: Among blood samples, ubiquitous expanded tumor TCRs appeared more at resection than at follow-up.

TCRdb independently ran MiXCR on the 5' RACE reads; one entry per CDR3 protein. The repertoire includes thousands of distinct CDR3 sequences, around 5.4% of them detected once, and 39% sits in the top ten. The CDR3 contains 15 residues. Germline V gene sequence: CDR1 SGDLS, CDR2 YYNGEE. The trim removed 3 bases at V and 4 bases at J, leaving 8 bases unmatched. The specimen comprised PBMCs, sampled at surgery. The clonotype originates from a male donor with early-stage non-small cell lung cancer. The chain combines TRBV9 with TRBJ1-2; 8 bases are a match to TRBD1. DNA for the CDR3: TGTGCCAGCAGCGCGACCAGTGGACAGGGCTATGGCTACACCTTC. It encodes CASSATSGQGYGYTF.